This TCR beta chain stems from a study of Ad26.COV2.S vaccination and SARS-CoV-2 variants. Overall study: Intramuscularly, Ad26.COV2.S was given either once or twice, 56 days apart.

CDR1 and CDR2 from the germline V gene are MDHEN and SYDVKM. The CDR3 sequence is 15 residues long. V dropped 8 bases and J dropped 3 bases, with 18 bases sitting between them. Study-wide results and caveats: Vaccine recipients posted higher spike-specific TCR breadth than their placebo counterparts.

Turning to this clone: Its antigen is unidentified.

This sample's treatment: over 15 received Ad26.COV2.S at low or high dose, single or two shots; roughly five received placebo; per-sample allocation not given. Samples were taken on day 63 after the first vaccine or placebo injection. This adult donor, from Boston, was 18-55 years old. Its platform was an Ad26 vector, and its expressed antigen was Wuhan-strain SARS-CoV-2 spike. Using immunoSEQ multiplex PCR, the repertoire was profiled, and TCRdb retains in-frame clones only, with some absent. The table has around 400,000 clones, approximately 91% seen once. This rearrangement joins TRBV28 to TRBJ2-3, with a weak D call TRBD1 (6 bases). The origin of this receptor is a person between 18 and 65 years old who received the Ad26.COV2.S COVID-19 vaccine or a placebo. Here the sequenced sample was peripheral blood, taken in a trial of Ad26.COV2.S vaccine versus placebo. This CDR3 is CASVPGAITTDTQYF. The CDR3 DNA follows: TGTGCCAGCGTTCCAGGGGCAATTACTACAGATACGCAGTATTTT.